In this sample, the clone carrying this TCR beta chain turned up many times. Its antigen remains unidentified. Time point reported: persistent/refractory GD, antithyroid drugs over 5 years with positive TRAb. The TCR library was made from RNA that had been extracted from PBMCs in TRIzol. Combining iRepertoire HTBI primers with Arm-PCR of CDR3 regions, the authors built TCR beta libraries. Each CDR3 protein is one row after TCRdb ran MiXCR on the multiplex PCR reads. The profile covers roughly 490,000 distinct CDR3 sequences, with approximately 23% appearing a single time and around 13% taken by the ten largest. This CDR3 has 16 amino acids. CDR1 and CDR2 from the germline V gene are ENHRY and SYGVKD. V was pared by 3 bases and J by 3 bases, with 17 bases between. This specimen belongs to a study of regulatory T cells in long-lasting Graves disease. In the study overall: In persistent Graves' disease, antithyroid drugs had been taken for over 5 years and TSH receptor antibodies stayed positive.

Study-level findings and limits: The sample size was small, and this may have reduced accuracy. Newly diagnosed Graves' patients had higher TCR diversity than persistent ones. Persistent disease favored TRBV28, TRBJ1-2 and TRBJ2-5.

The source was peripheral blood mononuclear cells (PBMCs), collected when the disease was refractory, from a patient treated with antithyroid drugs. This rearrangement joins TRBV10-3 to TRBJ1-1, with D maybe TRBD1 (5 bases). This receptor was obtained from a female donor with Graves disease. Written as DNA, the CDR3 is TGTGCCATCAGTGAAGGTGGGGGGGACTTGGACACTGAAGCTTTCTTT. It yields the protein CAISEGGGDLDTEAFF.